Listed here are 13 T cell receptor beta chains from one sample, sequenced in a study of radiotherapy plus CTLA-4 blockade in lung cancer. Generated by immunoSEQ multiplex PCR, the TCRdb table keeps only in-frame clones and is missing some. The sample has around 72,000 clones, roughly 75% seen once. The material was peripheral blood, obtained from a patient treated with radiotherapy plus ipilimumab. These receptors originate from a human donor with non-small cell lung cancer who had a complete response to radiotherapy plus ipilimumab.

The chain uses TRBV30 and TRBJ2-7; TRBD2 is a possible D gene (6 bases). Germline CDR1 and CDR2: GTSNPN and SVGIG (reference sequence). This CDR3 is built from 15 residues. The V gene lost 3 bases and the J gene lost 2 bases, with 17 bases spanning the gap. CDR3 DNA: TGTGCCTGGAGGACGCGGGGACTCGCTCCCTACGAGCAGTACTTC. It yields the protein CAWRTRGLAPYEQYF.

The rearrangement links TRBV7-2 to TRBJ1-5, with TRBD1 as a possible D gene (6 bases). CDR3 length: 15 residues. CDR1 and CDR2 from the germline V gene are SGHTA and FQGNSA. Trimming left V 0 bases short and J 3 bases short, with 9 bases between. The CDR3 nucleotides are TGTGCCAGCAGCTTAGCGGGGGGCCACAATCAGCCCCAGCATTTT. It yields the protein CASSLAGGHNQPQHF.

This clone was picked up a small number of times. The chain uses TRBV7-9 and TRBJ2-7; perhaps TRBD2 as D (5 bases). V shed 8 bases and J shed 2 bases, with 16 bases lying between them. Germline-derived CDR1 and CDR2 are SEHNR and FQNEAQ (reference sequence). The CDR3 spans 14 residues. CDR3 DNA: TGTGCCAGCGCGAGCGGATGGAACGCCTACGAGCAGTACTTC. Its translation: CASASGWNAYEQYF.

The chain links TRBV29-1 to TRBJ2-1; perhaps D is TRBD1 or TRBD2 (5 bases each). Between the trimmed V and J ends, which lost 4 bases and 5 bases, there was a span of 21 bases. There are 16 residues in the CDR3. The germline CDR1 and CDR2 sequences are SQVTM and ANQGSEA. CDR3 nucleotides: TGCAGCGTTGGGGGGTTGGGGCAGGGCGGAAACAATGAGCAGTTCTTC. Translated: CSVGGLGQGGNNEQFF.

This clone was detected only a few times. The genes are TRBV19 and TRBJ1-2, with TRBD1 matching over 8 bases. CDR3 size: 16 residues. CDR1 is LNHDA and CDR2 is SQIVND in the germline V gene (reference sequence). Trimming took 1 base from V and 8 from J; bases not matched to a gene: 12. The CDR3 is CASSIGSPRQGFGYTF. CDR3 DNA sequence: TGTGCCAGTAGTATAGGAAGTCCGAGACAGGGGTTCGGCTACACCTTC.

CDR3 DNA sequence: TGTGCCAGCAGCCCCGGGCAGGCTCGTAATGAGCAGTTCTTC. Translation gives CASSPGQARNEQFF. The V call is TRBV7-2, the J call TRBJ2-1; D call uncertain. V was shortened by 5 bases and J by 7 bases, with 15 bases between the two germline ends. The CDR3 is 14 amino acids. Per germline, CDR1 SGHTA and CDR2 FQGNSA.

V usage is TRBV6-5 and J usage is TRBJ1-5; D is possibly TRBD1 (6 bases). In germline, CDR1 is MNHEY, CDR2 SVGAGI. The CDR3 loop spans 15 amino acids. The V and J ends lost 4 bases and 4 bases respectively, with 14 bases between them. CDR3 DNA sequence: TGTGCCAGCAGTTCGACAGGAGGAGGGAATCAGCCCCAGCATTTT. It encodes CASSSTGGGNQPQHF.

The chain couples TRBV5-6 to TRBJ2-1; D not resolved. The CDR3 is 11 amino acids. Looked up from germline, CDR1 is SGHDT and CDR2 is YYEEEE. The V and J ends lost 6 bases and 1 base respectively, with 2 bases between them. The CDR3 sequence: CASKSYNEQFF. CDR3 bases: TGTGCCAGCAAATCCTACAATGAGCAGTTCTTC.

For this clone: Other DNA sequences of this sample code for an identical CDR3. The rearrangement joins TRBV5-4 to TRBJ1-5; D is uncertain. This CDR3 is 14 amino acids long. V lost 0 bases and J lost 6, with 10 bases in between. Germline V lookup: CDR1 SGHNT, CDR2 YYREEE (reference sequence). The CDR3 reads CASSLAGGGQPQHF. CDR3 DNA: TGTGCCAGCAGCTTGGCGGGAGGAGGTCAGCCCCAGCATTTT.

V is TRBV6-4 and J is TRBJ2-1; D call uncertain. From germline, CDR1 is MRHNA and CDR2 SNTAGT. The CDR3 has 16 amino acids. V was cut by 1 base and J by 0 bases, with 10 bases left in between. CDR3 sequence reads: CASSDFGTSSYNEQFF. CDR3 in DNA: TGTGCCAGCAGTGACTTCGGCACGAGCTCCTACAATGAGCAGTTCTTC.

This chain links TRBV6-1 with TRBJ1-6, with TRBD1 matching 7 bases. Germline trimming cut 1 base from V and 7 bases from J; bases unmatched to any gene: 1. Looked up from germline, CDR1 is MNHNS and CDR2 is SASEGT. The CDR3 runs to 14 residues. The CDR3 bases are TGTGCCAGCAGTGAAGGCAGGGGGAATTCACCCCTCCACTTT. This gives the protein CASSEGRGNSPLHF.

Here the CDR3 DNA reads TGTGCCAGCAGCTTAGACAGGGGTAACAATCAGCCCCAGCATTTT. This translates into CASSLDRGNNQPQHF. The V gene is TRBV7-2, the J gene TRBJ1-5; 7 nucleotides align to TRBD1. J was trimmed by 3 bases and V by 1 base; bases with no gene match: 3. Germline CDR1 SGHTA, CDR2 FQGNSA. This CDR3 spans 15 amino acids.

This chain uses TRBV4-2 with TRBJ2-1, with TRBD1 matching 7 bases. The V and J ends lost 4 bases and 5 bases, in that order; junction bases with no gene match: 11. The CDR3 contains 16 residues. CDR1 and CDR2 (germline): LGHNA, YNFKEQ. CDR3 nucleotide sequence: TGTGCCAGCAGCCGGATACAGGGGTCGGCAAACAATGAGCAGTTCTTC. It specifies CASSRIQGSANNEQFF.